This TCR beta chain comes out of a study of control samples from healthy donors and cancer patients. Trimming left V 6 bases short and J 11 bases short, with 15 bases between. The CDR3 runs 11 residues. Per the germline V gene, CDR1 is DFQATT and CDR2 is SNEGSKA (reference sequence). Only in-frame clones appear in the TCRdb table, and some are missing; sequencing was by immunoSEQ multiplex PCR. The repertoire holds about 150,000 clones, 85% to 95% seen once, with approximately 5.5% in the top ten. The TCR sequence derives from a man between 40 and 49 years old in good health. Source material: blood. The V call is TRBV20-1, the J call TRBJ2-3; D ambiguous. The CDR3 here is CSAFDSLRQYF. The CDR3 nucleotides are TGCAGTGCCTTTGACTCCCTACGGCAGTATTTT.